The 28 T cell receptor beta chains reported below all come from one sample, sequenced in a study of blood T cell repertoires in COVID-19. Clones were sequenced by immunoSEQ multiplex PCR, and TCRdb holds only the in-frame ones, with some missing. The sample records about 250,000 clones, about 80% being singletons. What was sequenced was peripheral blood. These receptors all stem from a man older than 75 with acute or convalescent COVID-19.

The V and J genes are TRBV6-5 and TRBJ1-2; tentative D call: TRBD1 (5 bases). The length of the CDR3 is 15 residues. With 0 bases removed from V and 0 bases from J, the gap between germline ends came to 8 bases. Germline assignment: CDR1 MNHEY and CDR2 SVGAGI. CDR3 in DNA: TGTGCCAGCAGTTACTCGACAGACACTAACTATGGCTACACCTTC. This encodes CASSYSTDTNYGYTF.

CDR3 residues: CASSQEGPVDRAQETQYF. The CDR3 nucleotides are TGTGCCAGCAGCCAAGAAGGCCCCGTGGACAGGGCCCAAGAGACCCAGTACTTC. This chain connects TRBV4-2 to TRBJ2-5; 8 bases match TRBD1. The CDR3 totals 18 residues. Trimming at V came to 0 bases and at J to 1 base, leaving 10 bases not matched to a gene. CDR1 and CDR2 from the germline V gene are LGHNA and YNFKEQ.

This clone was detected only a few times. V gene TRBV4-2 combines with J gene TRBJ2-1; TRBD2 matches at 8 bases. This CDR3 has 16 amino acids. Germline-derived CDR1 and CDR2 are LGHNA and YNFKEQ. J lost 6 bases, V lost 0 bases, and 7 bases had no gene match. CDR3 protein: CASSQDPGGAINEQFF. DNA for the CDR3: TGTGCCAGCAGCCAAGATCCGGGAGGGGCAATCAATGAGCAGTTCTTC.

This sequence joins TRBV7-3 and TRBJ2-5; D is possibly TRBD1 (7 bases). Germline CDR1 SGHTA, CDR2 FQGTGA. CDR3 length equals 15 residues. Trimming pared 5 bases from V and 6 bases from J, leaving 19 bases between. The CDR3 protein is CASSVPSRGVQTQYF. CDR3 sequence (DNA): TGTGCCAGCAGCGTCCCTTCCAGGGGGGTTCAGACCCAGTACTTC. The whole variable domain, filled in from reference TRBV7-3 and TRBJ2-5, reads GAGVSQTPSNKVTEKGKYVELRCDPISGHTALYWYRQSLGQGPEFLIYFQGTGAADDSGLPNDRFFAVRPEGSVSTLKIQRTERGDSAVYLCASSVPSRGVQTQYFGPGTRLLVL.

The J gene is TRBJ1-1, the V gene TRBV3-1 (or the pseudogene TRBV3-2), with 8 bases lining up with TRBD1. The trim removed 3 bases at V and 7 bases at J, leaving 4 bases unmatched. This CDR3 has 13 residues. Germline V gene lookup returns CDR1 LGHDT and CDR2 YNNKEL (reference sequence). CDR3 sequence reads: CASSHAGQGEAFF. The CDR3 DNA follows: TGTGCCAGCAGCCACGCTGGACAGGGTGAAGCTTTCTTT.

The J gene is TRBJ1-4, the V gene TRBV10-3; 7 bases line up with TRBD1. CDR3 length: 17 residues. CDR1 is ENHRY, CDR2 SYGVKD, per germline. V dropped 0 bases and J dropped 10; count of bases not matched to a gene: 14. The CDR3, as DNA: TGTGCCATCAGTGAGTCGACCCCTATCGGGACAGCTCGAAAACTGTTTTTT. Protein sequence: CAISESTPIGTARKLFF.

The chain combines TRBV7-2 with TRBJ2-1; TRBD2 aligns across 13 bases. This CDR3 has 16 residues. CDR1 and CDR2 from the germline V gene are SGHTA and FQGNSA. After removal of 3 bases from V and 4 bases from J, the junction contained 3 bases not matched to a gene. The CDR3, as DNA: TGTGCCAGCAGCTTTACACTAGCGGGAGGGTACAATGAGCAGTTCTTC. This translates into CASSFTLAGGYNEQFF.

This CDR3 is CASGSYRGRSRRDTEAFF. CDR3 coding DNA: TGCGCCAGCGGATCCTACAGGGGGCGAAGTCGGCGAGACACTGAAGCTTTCTTT. The chain recombines TRBV5-1 with TRBJ1-1; TRBD1 matches at 9 bases. The germline gives CDR1 SGHRS, CDR2 YFSETQ. Unmatched junction bases numbered 19, after V lost 7 bases and J lost 3 bases. This CDR3 region has 18 residues.

The chain combines TRBV27 with TRBJ2-2; perhaps TRBD2 as D (5 bases). CDR3 length: 13 residues. In germline, CDR1 is MNHEY, CDR2 SMNVEV (reference sequence). V was clipped by 6 bases and J by 5 bases, with 10 bases between them. The CDR3 here is CASRRVGTGELFF. DNA of the CDR3: TGTGCCAGCAGGAGGGTGGGTACCGGGGAGCTGTTTTTT.

The genes are TRBV5-1 and TRBJ2-7; 7 bases match TRBD1. V shed 3 bases and J 5 bases; nucleotides not matched to a gene: 11. The germline CDR1 and CDR2 sequences are SGHRS and YFSETQ. CDR3 length: 15 residues. The CDR3 DNA follows: TGCGCCAGCAGCTCACCCCCCCCGACAGGGAACGAGCAGTACTTC. This encodes CASSSPPPTGNEQYF.

The V call is TRBV7-2, the J call TRBJ2-7, with D hard to call. Germline CDR1 reads SGHTA; CDR2 reads FQGNSA. Trimming left V 2 bases short and J 4 bases short, with 9 bases between. The CDR3 length is 13 residues. The CDR3 nucleotides read TGTGCCAGCAGCTTATTCGAGTCGTACGAGCAGTACTTC. It specifies CASSLFESYEQYF.

This clone was observed once. The chain couples TRBV24-1 to TRBJ2-1; 11 bases match TRBD1. CDR1 is KGHDR, CDR2 SFDVKD, per germline. V gave up 4 bases and J gave up 4 bases; unmatched junction bases: 8. The CDR3 sequence is 17 residues long. The CDR3 protein is CATSDRSGTGGYNEQFF. In DNA, the CDR3 is TGTGCCACCAGTGACCGATCCGGGACAGGGGGTTACAATGAGCAGTTCTTC.

This clone came up once. The chain uses TRBV5-5 and TRBJ1-1; TRBD1 is a possible D gene (5 bases). Germline V CDR1 and CDR2: SGHKS, YYEKEE (reference sequence). This CDR3 is built from 15 residues. V was trimmed by 0 bases and J by 1 base, leaving 10 bases between them. The CDR3, as DNA: TGTGCCAGCAGCTTGGTACAGGTGGCGAACACTGAAGCTTTCTTT. This sequence encodes CASSLVQVANTEAFF. Based on the CDR3 plus reference TRBV5-5 and TRBJ1-1, the full variable domain is DAGVTQSPTHLIKTRGQQVTLRCSPISGHKSVSWYQQVLGQGPQFIFQYYEKEERGRGNFPDRFSARQFPNYSSELNVNALLLGDSALYLCASSLVQVANTEAFFGQGTRLTVV.

This chain joins TRBV5-1 and TRBJ2-7; 8 bases map to TRBD2. This CDR3 region has 14 residues. Germline V gene lookup returns CDR1 SGHRS and CDR2 YFSETQ. The trim removed 1 base at V and 7 bases at J, leaving 7 bases unmatched. The CDR3 loop reads CASSLPGGAKEQYF. The DNA of the CDR3 is TGCGCCAGCAGCTTGCCCGGGGGGGCAAAAGAGCAGTACTTC.

The chain employs TRBV12-3 or TRBV12-4 and TRBJ1-4; possibly TRBD1 for D (6 bases). The CDR3 spans 13 residues. Trimming shortened V by 3 bases and J by 8 bases, and 10 bases separated the two germline ends. DNA of the CDR3: TGTGCCAGCAGTTTGGGACAAAGGGAAAAACTGTTTTTT. It is translated as CASSLGQREKLFF.

J is TRBJ1-2 and V is TRBV5-1; TRBD1 is a possible D gene (6 bases). Germline CDR1 SGHRS, CDR2 YFSETQ. Trimming pared 0 bases from V and 3 bases from J, leaving 9 bases between. There are 14 residues in the CDR3. The CDR3 spells CASSLEQGYYGYTF. In DNA form, the CDR3 reads TGCGCCAGCAGCTTGGAACAGGGTTACTATGGCTACACCTTC. Combining the CDR3 with reference TRBV5-1 and TRBJ1-2 gives the whole variable domain KAGVTQTPRYLIKTRGQQVTLSCSPISGHRSVSWYQQTPGQGLQFLFEYFSETQRNKGNFPGRFSGRQFSNSRSEMNVSTLELGDSALYLCASSLEQGYYGYTFGSGTRLTVV.

The V and J genes are TRBV10-3 and TRBJ2-7, with TRBD1 matching 7 bases. The V gene's germline CDR1 is ENHRY and CDR2 SYGVKD. The junction had 6 bases not matched to a gene; V was cut back by 6 bases and J by 7 bases. The CDR3 contains 12 residues. The CDR3 nucleotides read TGTGCCATCAGCCGAGCGACAGGGGAGCAGTACTTC. It yields the protein CAISRATGEQYF.

V is TRBV18 and J is TRBJ2-7; D is uncertain. This CDR3 is built from 16 residues. The V gene's germline CDR1 is KGHSH and CDR2 LQKENI. V was trimmed by 2 bases and J by 2 bases, leaving 16 bases between them. The CDR3 nucleotides read TGTGCCAGCTCACCATGGTTTGTCAGATCCCCCTACGAGCAGTACTTC. This gives the protein CASSPWFVRSPYEQYF.

The chain joins TRBV7-8 to TRBJ1-5; possibly TRBD1 for D (5 bases). V lost 5 bases to trimming and J lost 0 bases, with 14 bases between them. The germline V gene has CDR1 SGHVS and CDR2 FQNEAQ. The CDR3 runs 16 residues. CDR3 DNA: TGTGCCAGCAGCCCGCGGACACTTTATAGCAATCAGCCCCAGCATTTT. Encoded protein: CASSPRTLYSNQPQHF.

The CDR3 loop is CATSDLQVGGREDTGELFF. Here the CDR3 DNA reads TGTGCCACCAGTGATCTCCAGGTGGGGGGGCGCGAGGACACCGGGGAGCTGTTTTTT. V is TRBV24-1 and J is TRBJ2-2; TRBD2 is a possible D gene (7 bases). V shed 3 bases and J shed 3 bases, with 22 bases lying between them. The CDR3 totals 19 residues. Looked up from germline, CDR1 is KGHDR and CDR2 is SFDVKD.

This clone was counted a single time. This chain uses TRBV19 with TRBJ1-5; D uncertain. Per the germline V gene, CDR1 is LNHDA and CDR2 is SQIVND (reference sequence). This CDR3 comprises 15 residues. V was trimmed by 3 bases and J by 7 bases, leaving 16 bases between them. As DNA, the CDR3 is TGTGCCAGTAGTATTTTAGGCTTCGTCGGGCAGCCCCAGCATTTT. This gives the protein CASSILGFVGQPQHF.

The rearrangement links TRBV5-1 to TRBJ1-4; TRBD1 agrees at 8 bases. J was trimmed by 8 bases and V by 0 bases; bases with no gene match: 6. The CDR3 is 15 residues long. The germline V gene has CDR1 SGHRS and CDR2 YFSETQ. The CDR3 here is CASSLGQGAREKLFF. The CDR3 DNA follows: TGCGCCAGCAGCTTGGGCCAGGGGGCGCGGGAAAAACTGTTTTTT.

The genes are TRBV24-1 and TRBJ1-1; D ambiguous. Germline values: CDR1 KGHDR, CDR2 SFDVKD. The CDR3 is 17 residues long. The V end was cut by 0 bases, the J end by 0 bases, with 13 bases between. The CDR3 DNA is TGTGCCACCAGTGATTTGCAGATAGGAGTGCTGAACACTGAAGCTTTCTTT. It translates to CATSDLQIGVLNTEAFF.

The chain has TRBV7-9 and TRBJ1-3, with TRBD1 as a possible D gene (5 bases). Per the germline V gene, CDR1 is SEHNR and CDR2 is FQNEAQ (reference sequence). Trimming left V 6 bases short and J 2 bases short, with 14 bases between. The CDR3 sequence is 15 residues long. CDR3 residues: CASRREGNPGNTIYF. CDR3 in DNA: TGTGCCAGCAGGCGGGAGGGGAATCCTGGAAACACCATATATTTT.

The CDR3 protein is CASSLWSDQETQYF. The DNA of the CDR3 is TGTGCCAGCAGTTTATGGTCAGATCAAGAGACCCAGTACTTC. V and J are TRBV27 and TRBJ2-5; D is uncertain. Deletions cut 1 base from V and 2 bases from J, with 8 bases between. CDR3 length equals 14 residues. Per the germline V gene, CDR1 is MNHEY and CDR2 is SMNVEV (reference sequence).

The chain combines TRBV24-1 with TRBJ2-4, with a possible D match to TRBD1 (6 bases). Trimming took off 3 bases at V and 1 base at J, with 12 bases between the two ends. This CDR3 comprises 16 residues. In germline, CDR1 is KGHDR, CDR2 SFDVKD. The CDR3 DNA reads as TGTGCCACCAGTGATCCCCTAAGGGGGGCCAAAAACATTCAGTACTTC. Translation gives CATSDPLRGAKNIQYF.

The V gene is TRBV19, the J gene TRBJ2-2, with 9 nucleotides matching TRBD1. CDR1 and CDR2 (germline): LNHDA, SQIVND (reference sequence). V lost 4 bases to trimming and J lost 7 bases; unmatched junction nucleotides: 10. The CDR3 consists of 16 residues. CDR3 coding DNA: TGTGCCAGTAGTACATTATACAGGGGGCGCGGCGGGGAGCTGTTTTTT. Encoded protein: CASSTLYRGRGGELFF.

This clone was seen a few times. The chain links TRBV3-1 (or the pseudogene TRBV3-2) to TRBJ1-1; no clear D gene. CDR3 length equals 12 residues. The germline V gene has CDR1 LGHDT and CDR2 YNNKEL (reference sequence). V gave up 0 bases and J gave up 10 bases, with 9 bases separating them. CDR3 bases: TGTGCCAGCAGCCAAGAGTTTGGAGTAGCTTTCTTT. Residues: CASSQEFGVAFF.